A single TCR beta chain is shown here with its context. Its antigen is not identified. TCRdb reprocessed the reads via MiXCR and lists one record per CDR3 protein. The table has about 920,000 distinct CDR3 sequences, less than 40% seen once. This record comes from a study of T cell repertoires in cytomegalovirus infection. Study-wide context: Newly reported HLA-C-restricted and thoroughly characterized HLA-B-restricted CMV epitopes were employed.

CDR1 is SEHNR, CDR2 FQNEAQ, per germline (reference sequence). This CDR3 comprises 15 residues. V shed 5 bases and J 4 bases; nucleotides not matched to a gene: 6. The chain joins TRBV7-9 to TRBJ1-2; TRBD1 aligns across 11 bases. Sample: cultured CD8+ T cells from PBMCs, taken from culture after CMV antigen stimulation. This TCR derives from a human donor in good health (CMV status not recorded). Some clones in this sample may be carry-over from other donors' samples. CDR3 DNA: TGTGCCAGCAGCACAGGACAGGGGGCCTCCTATGGCTACACCTTC. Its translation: CASSTGQGASYGYTF.